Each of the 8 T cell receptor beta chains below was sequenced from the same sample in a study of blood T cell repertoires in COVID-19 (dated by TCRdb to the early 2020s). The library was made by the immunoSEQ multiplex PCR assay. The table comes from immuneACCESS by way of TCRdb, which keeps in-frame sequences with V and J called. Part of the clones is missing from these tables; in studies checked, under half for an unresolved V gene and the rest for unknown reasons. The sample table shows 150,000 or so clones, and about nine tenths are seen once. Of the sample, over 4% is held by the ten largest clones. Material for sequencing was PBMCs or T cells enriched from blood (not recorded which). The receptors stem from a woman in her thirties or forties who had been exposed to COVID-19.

CDR3 nucleotides: TGCGCCAGCAGCAAAGACAGGCCCCGCTCTGGAAACACCATATATTTT. This translates into CASSKDRPRSGNTIYF. This sequence joins TRBV5-1 and TRBJ1-3; D possibly corresponds to TRBD1 (6 bases). The V gene lost 4 bases and the J gene lost 0 bases, with 14 bases spanning the gap. The germline V gene encodes CDR1 SGHRS and CDR2 YFSETQ. CDR3 length: 16 amino acids.

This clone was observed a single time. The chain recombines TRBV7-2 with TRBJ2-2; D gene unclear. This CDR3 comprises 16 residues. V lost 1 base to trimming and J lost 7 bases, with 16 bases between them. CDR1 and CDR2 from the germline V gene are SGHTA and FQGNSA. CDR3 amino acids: CASSLDLVIVGGELFF. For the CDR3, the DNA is TGTGCCAGCAGCTTAGATCTAGTCATTGTAGGCGGGGAGCTGTTTTTT. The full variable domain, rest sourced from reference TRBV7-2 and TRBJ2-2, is GAGVSQSPSNKVTEKGKDVELRCDPISGHTALYWYRQSLGQGLEFLIYFQGNSAPDKSGLPSDRFSAERTGGSVSTLTIQRTQQEDSAVYLCASSLDLVIVGGELFFGEGSRLTVL.

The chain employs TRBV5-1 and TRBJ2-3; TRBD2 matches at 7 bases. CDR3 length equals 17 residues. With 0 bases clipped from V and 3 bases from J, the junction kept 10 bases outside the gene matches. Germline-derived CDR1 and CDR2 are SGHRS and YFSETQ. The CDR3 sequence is CASSLALGPAGTDTQYF. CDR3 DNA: TGCGCCAGCAGCTTGGCCTTAGGCCCAGCGGGAACAGATACGCAGTATTTT.

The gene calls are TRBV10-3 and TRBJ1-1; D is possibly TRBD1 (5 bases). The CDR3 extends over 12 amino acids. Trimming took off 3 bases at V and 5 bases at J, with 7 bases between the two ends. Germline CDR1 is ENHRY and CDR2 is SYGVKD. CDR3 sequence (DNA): TGTGCCATCAGTGACAGGGAAACTGAAGCTTTCTTT. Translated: CAISDRETEAFF.

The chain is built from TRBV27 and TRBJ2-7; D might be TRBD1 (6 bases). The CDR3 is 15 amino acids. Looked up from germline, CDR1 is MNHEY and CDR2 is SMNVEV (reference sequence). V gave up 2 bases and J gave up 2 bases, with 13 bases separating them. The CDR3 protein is CASSLRGHRAYEQYF. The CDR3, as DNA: TGTGCCAGCAGTTTACGGGGACACCGCGCCTACGAGCAGTACTTC.

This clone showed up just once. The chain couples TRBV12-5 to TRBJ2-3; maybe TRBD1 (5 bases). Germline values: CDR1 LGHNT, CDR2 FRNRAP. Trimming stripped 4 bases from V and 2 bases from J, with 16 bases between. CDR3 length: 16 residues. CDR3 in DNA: TGTGCTAGTGGTTCGAAGGGGCAAATATCCACAGATACGCAGTATTTT. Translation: CASGSKGQISTDTQYF.

The CDR3 coding sequence is TGTGCCAGCAGCGTAGCGGACAGGGCGAACGAGCAGTACTTC. Protein sequence: CASSVADRANEQYF. This sequence joins TRBV9 and TRBJ2-7; 8 nucleotides agree with TRBD1. Germline V gene data show CDR1 as SGDLS and CDR2 as YYNGEE. CDR3 length equals 14 residues. The trim removed 0 bases at V and 5 bases at J, leaving 4 bases unmatched.

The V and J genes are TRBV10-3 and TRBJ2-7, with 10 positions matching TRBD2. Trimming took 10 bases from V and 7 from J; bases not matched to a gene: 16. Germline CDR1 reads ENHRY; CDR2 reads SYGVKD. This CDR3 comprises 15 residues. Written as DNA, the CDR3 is TGTGCCACCTTGGGACTAGCGAGTTCCTCTAGTGAGCAGTACTTC. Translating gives CATLGLASSSSEQYF.